A single sample gave rise to the 25 T cell receptor beta chains below, sequenced in a study of T cell changes during pregnancy in multiple sclerosis. Sequenced by immunoSEQ multiplex PCR; TCRdb stores in-frame clones only, minus some. The sample consists of 75,000 to 100,000 clones, around 91% of them appearing once. Here the sequenced sample was peripheral blood, taken after pregnancy. The receptors were sampled from a female donor in good health, enrolled as a control in a pregnancy study.

The CDR3 DNA sequence: TGTGCCAGCAGTTTCGGGAGGGGGGGCAGGCCCGGGGAGCTGTTTTTT. This gives the protein CASSFGRGGRPGELFF. This chain links TRBV27 with TRBJ2-2, with 8 bases aligning to TRBD2. Germline V gene data show CDR1 as MNHEY and CDR2 as SMNVEV (reference sequence). This CDR3 region has 16 residues. The junction had 9 bases not matched to a gene; V was cut back by 3 bases and J by 6 bases.

In this sample, this clone turned up a few times. The chain joins TRBV9 to TRBJ1-1; no clear D gene. Germline V lookup: CDR1 SGDLS, CDR2 YYNGEE. V gave up 4 bases and J gave up 1 base, with 8 bases separating them. CDR3 length: 13 amino acids. CDR3 DNA sequence: TGTGCCAGCAGCACAACACCGAACACTGAAGCTTTCTTT. Translating it yields CASSTTPNTEAFF.

CDR3 region: CASRPAERINTGELFF. For the CDR3, the DNA is TGCGCCAGCAGACCCGCCGAGCGGATTAACACCGGGGAGCTGTTTTTT. The J gene is TRBJ2-2, the V gene TRBV5-1; D is perhaps TRBD2 (5 bases). The length of the CDR3 is 16 residues. V shed 5 bases and J shed 2 bases, with 16 bases lying between them. Looked up from germline, CDR1 is SGHRS and CDR2 is YFSETQ.

J is TRBJ1-2 and V is TRBV7-2; no reliable D call. Trimming removed 6 bases from V and 8 bases from J, with 10 bases in between. The length of the CDR3 is 11 residues. CDR1 and CDR2 (germline): SGHTA, FQGNSA. The CDR3 region is CASRRSYGYTF. The DNA for the CDR3 is TGTGCCAGCAGGCGAAGTTACGGCTACACCTTC.

This chain links TRBV7-2 with TRBJ2-1, with D perhaps matching TRBD2 (6 bases). Germline lookup yields CDR1 SGHTA and CDR2 FQGNSA. CDR3 size: 15 residues. Trimming left V 5 bases short and J 4 bases short, with 15 bases between. CDR3 loop: CASSPIGTGYNEQFF. DNA for the CDR3: TGTGCCAGCAGCCCCATTGGGACTGGATACAATGAGCAGTTCTTC.

The V gene is TRBV19, the J gene TRBJ1-2, with 7 nucleotides matching TRBD1. Germline V CDR1 and CDR2: LNHDA, SQIVND (reference sequence). This CDR3 spans 14 amino acids. J was trimmed by 2 bases and V by 4 bases; bases with no gene match: 4. The CDR3 reads CASSTRGQNYGYTF. Written as DNA, the CDR3 is TGTGCCAGTAGTACTAGGGGACAGAACTATGGCTACACCTTC.

This chain connects TRBV2 to TRBJ1-2, with D maybe TRBD1 (6 bases). V lost 2 bases and J lost 4, with 14 bases in between. Looked up from germline, CDR1 is SNHLY and CDR2 is FYNNEI. This CDR3 region has 15 residues. This CDR3 reads CASSEPGGPGYGYTF. The CDR3 DNA sequence: TGTGCCAGCAGTGAACCCGGGGGGCCGGGCTATGGCTACACCTTC.

The CDR3 sequence: CASGLGQGSVTEAFF. The CDR3 nucleotides read TGTGCTAGTGGTTTGGGTCAGGGTTCGGTCACTGAAGCTTTCTTT. The rearrangement uses TRBV12-5 and TRBJ1-1; maybe TRBD1 (5 bases). V was trimmed by 1 base and J by 4 bases, leaving 13 bases between them. Per germline, CDR1 LGHNT and CDR2 FRNRAP. The CDR3 runs 15 residues.

The CDR3, as DNA: TGTGCCAGCTCACCACCGGGACAGCAAGAGACCCAGTACTTC. Its translation: CASSPPGQQETQYF. The V gene is TRBV18, the J gene TRBJ2-5; 7 bases fit TRBD1. CDR1 is KGHSH, CDR2 LQKENI, per germline. J gave up 2 bases and V 0 bases, and 0 bases lay outside the gene matches. CDR3 length: 14 amino acids. Together with reference TRBV18 and TRBJ2-5, the CDR3 gives the full variable domain: NAGVMQNPRHLVRRRGQEARLRCSPMKGHSHVYWYRQLPEEGLKFMVYLQKENIIDESGMPKERFSAEFPKEGPSILRIQQVVRGDSAAYFCASSPPGQQETQYFGPGTRLLVL.

The chain joins TRBV9 to TRBJ1-2, with 7 bases that match TRBD1. CDR3 length: 16 residues. Germline V gives CDR1 SGDLS, CDR2 YYNGEE. V shed 0 bases and J 0 bases; nucleotides not matched to a gene: 5. The CDR3 region is CASSVGQGQANYGYTF. For the CDR3, the DNA is TGTGCCAGCAGCGTAGGACAGGGACAAGCTAACTATGGCTACACCTTC.

V and J are TRBV27 and TRBJ1-6, with 9 nucleotides matching TRBD1. CDR1 is MNHEY, CDR2 SMNVEV, per germline (reference sequence). This CDR3 is 16 amino acids long. V shed 5 bases and J 0 bases; nucleotides not matched to a gene: 2. CDR3 region: CASSTTGGSYNSPLHF. Written as DNA, the CDR3 is TGTGCCAGCAGTACGACAGGGGGCTCCTATAATTCACCCCTCCACTTT.

The rearrangement uses TRBV6-5 and TRBJ1-4; D uncertain. Germline CDR1 reads MNHEY; CDR2 reads SVGAGI. Trimming removed 0 bases from V and 4 bases from J, with 6 bases in between. The CDR3 runs 14 residues. The chain's CDR3 is CASSYSTVNEKLFF. The DNA of the CDR3 is TGTGCCAGCAGTTACTCCACTGTTAATGAAAAACTGTTTTTT.

This clone occurred a few times. This chain connects TRBV7-8 to TRBJ2-3, with D unresolved. Germline V gene lookup returns CDR1 SGHVS and CDR2 FQNEAQ. CDR3 size: 11 residues. Trimming took 5 bases from V and 4 from J, leaving 4 bases between them. The CDR3 region has the DNA TGTGCCAGCAGCGTCGCAGATACGCAGTATTTT. Protein sequence: CASSVADTQYF.

V gene TRBV15 combines with J gene TRBJ2-2; D is perhaps TRBD2 (7 bases). Germline CDR1 reads LNHNV; CDR2 reads YYDKDF (reference sequence). The CDR3 has 16 amino acids. Between the trimmed V and J ends, which lost 0 bases and 3 bases, there was a span of 11 bases. CDR3 sequence: CATSREGGGDTGELFF. The CDR3 DNA sequence: TGTGCCACCAGCAGAGAAGGGGGGGGTGACACCGGGGAGCTGTTTTTT.

This chain links TRBV11-1 with TRBJ2-5; 8 bases agree with TRBD1. The V and J ends lost 3 bases and 3 bases, in that order; junction bases with no gene match: 9. The CDR3 length is 16 residues. The germline CDR1 and CDR2 sequences are SGHAT and FQDESV (reference sequence). The CDR3 DNA reads TGTGCCAGCAGCTTCGCCCAGGGGGCTGGAGAAGAGACCCAGTACTTC. Protein product: CASSFAQGAGEETQYF.

The J gene is TRBJ2-3, the V gene TRBV11-2; TRBD1 matches 8 bases. This CDR3 spans 15 amino acids. V trimming: 8 bases; J trimming: 4 bases; junction bases outside the gene matches: 11. Germline CDR1 reads SGHAT; CDR2 reads FQNNGV. The CDR3 DNA follows: TGTGCCAGCCCGTACCCGGGACAGGCGGCAGATACGCAGTATTTT. This gives the protein CASPYPGQAADTQYF.

V usage is TRBV9 and J usage is TRBJ2-7, with D perhaps matching TRBD2 (6 bases). CDR1 SGDLS and CDR2 YYNGEE come from the germline V gene. V was clipped by 4 bases and J by 5 bases, with 10 bases between them. CDR3 size: 12 residues. In nucleotides, the CDR3 is TGTGCCAGCAGCCTCGGAGGGCACGAGCAGTACTTC. It codes for CASSLGGHEQYF.

This sequence joins TRBV4-2 and TRBJ1-2, with a tentative D call TRBD1 (5 bases). The V end was cut by 0 bases, the J end by 2 bases, with 7 bases between. Germline CDR1 is LGHNA and CDR2 is YNFKEQ. CDR3 length: 14 amino acids. CDR3 sequence (DNA): TGTGCCAGCAGCCAAGAGACAGAGAACTATGGCTACACCTTC. Translating it yields CASSQETENYGYTF.

The V call is TRBV29-1, the J call TRBJ2-7; tentatively, D is TRBD1 (6 bases). Trimming took 2 bases from V and 1 from J, leaving 12 bases between them. The CDR3 extends over 14 amino acids. From germline, CDR1 is SQVTM and CDR2 ANQGSEA. The CDR3 protein is CSVEFSRGSYEQYF. In DNA, the CDR3 is TGCAGCGTTGAATTCAGCAGGGGTTCCTACGAGCAGTACTTC.

The chain couples TRBV27 to TRBJ1-4, with a weak D call TRBD1 (6 bases). This CDR3 has 17 amino acids. Trimming removed 0 bases from V and 6 bases from J, with 17 bases in between. Per germline, CDR1 MNHEY and CDR2 SMNVEV (reference sequence). CDR3 DNA: TGTGCCAGCAGTTTATCGGACCCGGGACAAACATATGAAAAACTGTTTTTT. It translates to CASSLSDPGQTYEKLFF.

This clone turned up a few times. V usage is TRBV7-2 and J usage is TRBJ2-7; 8 bases fit TRBD1. From germline, CDR1 is SGHTA and CDR2 FQGNSA. V trimming: 5 bases; J trimming: 4 bases; junction bases outside the gene matches: 7. This CDR3 contains 14 residues. CDR3 nucleotides: TGTGCCAGCAGCACCACCAGGACAGGGTACGAGCAGTACTTC. Protein: CASSTTRTGYEQYF.

The chain combines TRBV2 with TRBJ1-1, with D perhaps TRBD1 (5 bases). Between the trimmed V and J ends, which lost 4 bases and 0 bases, there was a span of 12 bases. The CDR3 totals 15 residues. CDR1 and CDR2 (germline): SNHLY, FYNNEI. CDR3 sequence (DNA): TGTGCCAGCAGTGCCGGGGGAGGGTTGAACACTGAAGCTTTCTTT. Its protein product is CASSAGGGLNTEAFF.

V gene TRBV10-3 combines with J gene TRBJ1-5; 7 nucleotides align to TRBD1. Germline lookup yields CDR1 ENHRY and CDR2 SYGVKD. Trimming took 6 bases from V and 3 from J; bases not matched to a gene: 5. CDR3 length: 14 amino acids. The CDR3 region is CAISVDRANQPQHF. CDR3 DNA sequence: TGTGCCATCAGCGTCGACAGGGCCAATCAGCCCCAGCATTTT.

This clone was seen a handful of times. The V gene is TRBV27, the J gene TRBJ1-6; TRBD1 might be the D (6 bases). The CDR3 has 16 residues. V was clipped by 6 bases and J by 4 bases, with 16 bases between them. The V gene's germline CDR1 is MNHEY and CDR2 SMNVEV (reference sequence). CDR3 loop: CASSRGGSIYNSPLHF. CDR3 coding DNA: TGTGCCAGCAGCAGGGGCGGCAGTATTTATAATTCACCCCTCCACTTT.

This rearrangement joins TRBV5-8 to TRBJ2-5; possible D gene TRBD1, 5 bases. Between the trimmed V and J ends, which lost 0 bases and 5 bases, there was a span of 17 bases. Germline CDR1 and CDR2: SGHTS and YDEGEE. The CDR3 contains 16 residues. The CDR3 reads CASSLAGRAESETQYF. The DNA of the CDR3 is TGTGCCAGCAGCTTGGCAGGCAGGGCAGAAAGCGAGACCCAGTACTTC.